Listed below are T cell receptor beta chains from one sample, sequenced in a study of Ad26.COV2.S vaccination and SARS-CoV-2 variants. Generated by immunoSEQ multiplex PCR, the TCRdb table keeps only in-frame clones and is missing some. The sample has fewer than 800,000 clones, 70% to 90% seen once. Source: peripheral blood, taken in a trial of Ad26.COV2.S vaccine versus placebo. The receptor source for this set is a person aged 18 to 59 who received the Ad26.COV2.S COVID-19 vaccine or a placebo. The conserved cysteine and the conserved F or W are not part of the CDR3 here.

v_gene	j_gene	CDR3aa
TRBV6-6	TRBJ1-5	ASSYPGQGGRPQH
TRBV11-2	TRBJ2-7	ASSFQTGDSYEQY
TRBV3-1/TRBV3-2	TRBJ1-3	ASSPGTAGNTIY
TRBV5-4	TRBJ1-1	ASSLGQANTEAF
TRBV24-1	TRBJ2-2	ATSGGRTGELF
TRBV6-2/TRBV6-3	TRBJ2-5	ASSHTSMGETQY
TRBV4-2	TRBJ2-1	ASSQGGVAYNEQF
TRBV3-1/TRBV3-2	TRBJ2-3	ASSQAAGGDTQY
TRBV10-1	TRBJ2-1	ASSEGTDYNEQF
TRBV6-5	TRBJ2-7	ASSYSQGQRDEQY
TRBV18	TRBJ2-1	ASSPAVLAGGNEQF
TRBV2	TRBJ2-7	ASIRDTSYEQY
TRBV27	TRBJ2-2	ASSGQENTGELF
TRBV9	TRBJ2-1	ASSVERGSYNEQF
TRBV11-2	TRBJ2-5	ASSLAGRGHQETQY
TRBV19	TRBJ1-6	ASSTVRDTFSPLH
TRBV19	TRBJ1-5	ASSILGQPQH
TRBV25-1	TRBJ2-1	ASSGRDRGVYNEQF
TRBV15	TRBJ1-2	ATSRDAGQIYGYT
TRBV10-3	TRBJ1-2	ASGAGVNYGYT
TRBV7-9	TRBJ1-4	ASSLAGSTNEKLF
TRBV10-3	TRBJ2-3	AIRAARSGTDTQY
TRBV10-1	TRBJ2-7	ASSVSREGRYEQY
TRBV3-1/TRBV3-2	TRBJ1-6	ASSHLIGQGYNSPLH
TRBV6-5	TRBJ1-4	ASSYSQGGKLF
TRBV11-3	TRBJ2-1	ASSLGSLAGGDNEQF
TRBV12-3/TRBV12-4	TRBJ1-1	ASGSGPFMAF
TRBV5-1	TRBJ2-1	ASSYKTGVLFNEQF
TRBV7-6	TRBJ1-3	ASSPLTGAYGNTIY
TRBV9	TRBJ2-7	ASSVARGSEQY
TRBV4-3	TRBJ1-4	ASSQNAGKKDEKLF
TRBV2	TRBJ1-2	ASSEEQGGYGYT
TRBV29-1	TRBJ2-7	SVEDMEYEQY
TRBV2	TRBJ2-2	ARRTGSGSGTGELF
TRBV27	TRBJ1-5	ASSPTGGSNQPQH
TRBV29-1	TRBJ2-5	SVGRGQGAETQY
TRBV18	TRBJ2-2	ASSPMDRGNTGELF
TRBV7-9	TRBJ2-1	ASSFPTSGKYNEQF
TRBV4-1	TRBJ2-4	ASSQDPGGIQY
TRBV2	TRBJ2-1	ASIRTSGDNEQF
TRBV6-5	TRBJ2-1	ASTAPGAVYEQF
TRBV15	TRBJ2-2	ATSRDSRNTGELF
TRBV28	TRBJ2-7	ASSFTRSRVPYEQY
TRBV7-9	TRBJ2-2	ASSISGGSGELF
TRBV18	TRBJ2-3	ASSPLRGAGNTQY
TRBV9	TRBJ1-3	ASSGQISGNTIY
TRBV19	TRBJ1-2	ATGTTANNYGYT
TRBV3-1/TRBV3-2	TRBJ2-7	ASSQPTGQGKREY
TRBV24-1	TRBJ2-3	ATSDLQIEGGRPSDTQY
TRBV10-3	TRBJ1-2	AISEEGNYGYT
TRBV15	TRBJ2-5	ATSGRLAGEVETQY
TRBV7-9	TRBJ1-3	ASSVMGDSGNTIY
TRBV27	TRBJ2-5	ASRRWAGGQETQY
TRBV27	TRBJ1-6	ASSFAGWSNSPLH
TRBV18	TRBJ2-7	ASSHRGGEQY